A single TCR beta chain is shown here with its context. What it binds is not known. The source of the sample is a study of blood T cells in healthy people across ages. Turning to the study itself: Template switching captured about one barcoded beta molecule per two T cells. Study-wide results and caveats: Diversity of TCR beta per million T cells declined in a roughly linear way with age. For the donors, CMV status was unknown and possibly confounded expanded clonotype changes.

The CDR3 covers 15 residues. CDR1 is SGDLS, CDR2 YYNGEE, per germline. Between the trimmed V and J ends, which lost 4 bases and 3 bases, there was a span of 16 bases. Alongside a J-beta primer mix, a sample-barcoded 5' primer served in a second PCR lasting roughly 7 to 11 cycles. TCRdb re-called the 5' RACE reads with MiXCR, one entry per CDR3 protein. The top ten hold approximately 17% of the sample, which has over a million distinct CDR3 sequences, around 45% seen once. For every donor, a draw yielded around 10 milliliters of peripheral blood. The rearrangement links TRBV9 to TRBJ2-5, with D possibly matching TRBD2 (5 bases). The sequence came from a woman aged 60-75 years in good health. The sample comprised blood. CDR3 in amino acids: CASSFGSPGEETQYF. DNA of the CDR3: TGTGCCAGCAGCTTTGGATCGCCCGGGGAAGAGACCCAGTACTTC.